This is a list of T cell receptor beta chains from one sample in a study of cytomegalovirus exposure and HLA in healthy donors. Using immunoSEQ multiplex PCR, the repertoire was profiled, and TCRdb retains in-frame clones only, with some absent. The sample contains more than 95,000 clones, about 81% of which appear only once. The sample taken for sequencing was PBMCs. All receptors come from a woman in her 30s in good health and CMV-seronegative. Each CDR3 is given with its conserved first and last residue. D genes are given only for firm matches. Expanded clones get a size class; other rows say once, few or many, or leave the size out.

v_call	j_call	d_call	clone_size	cdr3_nt	cdr3_aa
TRBV7-8	TRBJ2-6	NA	NA	TGTGCCAGCAGCTTAGATAGTTTCTCTGGGGCCAACGTCCTGACTTTC	CASSLDSFSGANVLTF
TRBV2	TRBJ1-2	TRBD1	NA	TGTGCCAGCAGCGTGACAGGGAATGGTGGCTACACCTTC	CASSVTGNGGYTF
TRBV6-5	TRBJ2-7	NA	NA	TGTGCCAGCAGTTACGTGGAGGGCAGCTCCTACGAGCAGTACTTC	CASSYVEGSSYEQYF
TRBV19	TRBJ2-7	NA	NA	TGTGCCAGTAGTATGGGAGCAGCCCAGGGGAAGGAGCAGTACTTC	CASSMGAAQGKEQYF
TRBV11-3	TRBJ1-1	NA	few	TGTGCCAGCAGCTTGAGCGGGGTCTGGGGGCGTATGAACACTGAAGCTTTCTTT	CASSLSGVWGRMNTEAFF
TRBV6-6	TRBJ1-5	NA	few	TGTGCCAGCAGGCCCCCAGGAAATAGCAATCAGCCCCAGCATTTT	CASRPPGNSNQPQHF
TRBV2	TRBJ2-1	NA	NA	TGTGCCAGCAGCCTCAGGGGCTCCTACAATGAGCAGTTCTTC	CASSLRGSYNEQFF
TRBV19	TRBJ2-3	TRBD1	NA	TGTGCCAGTAGTAACAGGGGGCCTCCTAGCACAGATACGCAGTATTTT	CASSNRGPPSTDTQYF
TRBV7-9	TRBJ1-6	NA	NA	TGTGCCAGCAGCTTAGCGCGGAGATCACCCCTCCACTTT	CASSLARRSPLHF
TRBV7-9	TRBJ2-3	TRBD1	NA	TGTGCCAGCAGCTTAAGGGACAGGGAGTTTCATCACACAGATACGCAGTATTTT	CASSLRDREFHHTDTQYF
TRBV19	TRBJ2-3	TRBD1	NA	TGTGCCAGTAGTATAGGGCGAGGGACAGGGATCACAGATACGCAGTATTTT	CASSIGRGTGITDTQYF
TRBV7-8	TRBJ1-5	TRBD1	NA	TGTGCCAGCAGCTGGGACAGGAGTCTCAATCAGCCCCAGCATTTT	CASSWDRSLNQPQHF
TRBV11-1	TRBJ1-1	NA	NA	TGTGCCAGCAGCCATGGCGGACCCCCGGGGGATGAAGCTTTCTTT	CASSHGGPPGDEAFF
TRBV5-1	TRBJ1-1	NA	NA	TGCGCCAGCAGCTTGATGGGGCAAACTGAAGCTTTCTTT	CASSLMGQTEAFF
TRBV7-8	TRBJ2-7	TRBD2	NA	TGTGCCAGCAGCTCCTCCGGGACTAGCGGAGAGCAGTACTTC	CASSSSGTSGEQYF
TRBV29-1	TRBJ1-1	NA	NA	TGCAGCGCTACCCAACAGGGCGACACTGAAGCTTTCTTT	CSATQQGDTEAFF
TRBV5-1	TRBJ2-6	TRBD1	NA	TGCGCCAGCAACTCGACAGGGCCCGGGGCCAACGTCCTGACTTTC	CASNSTGPGANVLTF
TRBV5-6	TRBJ1-1	NA	NA	TGTGCCAGCAGCTTGGAGCCGAACACTGAAGCTTTCTTT	CASSLEPNTEAFF
TRBV11-2	TRBJ2-7	NA	NA	TGTGCCAGCAGCTTCGGGGGCTCCTACGAGCAGTACTTC	CASSFGGSYEQYF
TRBV30	TRBJ1-4	NA	NA	TGTGCCTGGAGTGTACATGAGGCCCTTAGGGAAAAACTGTTTTTT	CAWSVHEALREKLFF
TRBV13	TRBJ2-2	TRBD2	NA	TGTGCCAGCAGCCCGTTGGGACTAGCGGGTAACGGGGAGCTGTTTTTT	CASSPLGLAGNGELFF
TRBV6-6	TRBJ2-5	NA	once	TGTGCCAGCAGTAACCAACGAGGGCCCCAAGAGACCCAGTACTTC	CASSNQRGPQETQYF
TRBV14	TRBJ1-1	NA	NA	TGTGCCAGCAGCATCGGGGGTGATGGCACTGAAGCTTTCTTT	CASSIGGDGTEAFF
TRBV27	TRBJ1-1	NA	NA	TGTGCCAGCAGCCTCAGGGGAACTGAAGCTTTCTTT	CASSLRGTEAFF
TRBV6-5	TRBJ2-2	NA	NA	TGTGCCAGCAGTTCGTTACTAGCCGGGGAGCTGTTTTTT	CASSSLLAGELFF
TRBV13	TRBJ1-1	NA	NA	TGTGCCAGCAGCTTACTCATGGGGATAGAACGCAGGGTTGACACTGAAGCTTTCTTT	CASSLLMGIERRVDTEAFF